This TCR beta chain stems from a study of cytomegalovirus exposure and HLA in healthy donors. At the level of the study: A preliminary data release comprised approximately 85 million unique TCRs obtained from HLA-typed donors. Study-wide findings and caveats: Later examination showed HLA-associated TCR beta chains had greater clonal expansion than equally common others. In a later analysis, a missense DCLRE1C variant was linked to TCR beta V- and J-gene trimming.

PCR was performed using 60 Vbeta and 13 Jbeta primers. The assay was immunoSEQ multiplex PCR, and TCRdb's table has in-frame clones only and misses some. This sample yields about 140,000 clones, of which roughly 86% are seen a single time; roughly 0.5% belongs to the top ten. About this clone itself: No antigen is known for it.

The ends lost 4 bases at V and 5 bases at J; junction bases unmatched: 10. Germline V gene sequence: CDR1 MRHNA, CDR2 SNTAGT. This CDR3 is 15 amino acids long. This clonotype originated in a woman in her thirties or forties in good health and CMV-seronegative. The V and J genes are TRBV6-4 and TRBJ1-1; 7 positions match TRBD1. Sequenced sample: PBMCs. CDR3 sequence reads: CASSVDTHRGTEAFF. The DNA for the CDR3 is TGTGCCAGCAGTGTTGACACCCACAGGGGAACTGAAGCTTTCTTT.